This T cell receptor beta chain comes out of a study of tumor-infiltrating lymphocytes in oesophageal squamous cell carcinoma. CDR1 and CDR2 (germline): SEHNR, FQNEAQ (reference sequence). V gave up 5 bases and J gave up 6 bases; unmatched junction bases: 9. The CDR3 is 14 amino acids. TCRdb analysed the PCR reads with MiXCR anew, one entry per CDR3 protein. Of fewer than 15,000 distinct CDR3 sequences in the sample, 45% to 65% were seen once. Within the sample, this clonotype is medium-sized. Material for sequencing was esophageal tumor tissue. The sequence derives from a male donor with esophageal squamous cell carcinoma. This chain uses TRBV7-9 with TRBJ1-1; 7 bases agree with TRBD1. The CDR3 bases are TGTGCCAGCAGCCCTCACGAGGGGACAGCTGAAGCTTTCTTT. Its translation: CASSPHEGTAEAFF.